The entry below describes one T cell receptor beta chain. What it binds is unknown. The entry originates in a study of CD4+ T cells in melanoma. The CDR3 covers 15 residues. Germline V gene data show CDR1 as SGHAT and CDR2 as FQNNGV. The V gene end was trimmed by 3 bases and the J gene end by 4 bases; junction bases not matched to a gene: 6. Whole-study findings and limits: CD8+ T cell, macrophage and B cell function reportedly correlated with neoantigen-specific CD4+ T cells. Diverse differentiation states were reported for melanoma neoantigen-specific CD4+ T cells.

The repertoire was sequenced with immunoSEQ multiplex PCR; TCRdb's copy has only in-frame clones and lacks some. Among about 140,000 clones listed, about 93% were seen once. The chain carries TRBV11-2 and TRBJ2-3, with 8 bases matching TRBD2. The receptor comes from a human donor with melanoma. The CDR3 DNA reads TGTGCCAGCAGCTTTAGGGCGGGGGGCCCAGATACGCAGTATTTT. It specifies CASSFRAGGPDTQYF.